This T cell receptor (beta chain) was recovered during a study of T cell responses to AZD1222 COVID-19 vaccine. Pooling of second doses given at about 4 or about 12 weeks was done. CDR1 is SNHLY, CDR2 FYNNEI, per germline. The CDR3 has 15 residues. V was clipped by 0 bases and J by 4 bases; unmatched bases: 4. Study outcomes and limitations: Sampled repertoires all dated from after the peak T cell response. There were mostly white British donors and more females than males, and clonal diversity was possibly underestimated.

On this clone: What it binds is unknown.

The protocol was immunoSEQ multiplex PCR, while the TCRdb copy is restricted to in-frame clones and leaves out a portion. The table lists about 180,000 clones, 88% of them singletons. V and J are TRBV2 and TRBJ1-2, with 8 bases aligning to TRBD1. The source was peripheral blood, collected 28 days after the second AZD1222 dose. This TCR was recovered from an adult who received the AZD1222 COVID-19 vaccine. DNA for the CDR3: TGTGCCAGCAGTGAAGCACGGGACAGGACCTATGGCTACACCTTC. Translation gives CASSEARDRTYGYTF.